This TCR beta chain was obtained from a study of T-cell memory formation after mild COVID-19. Overall study: For the most part, TCR clusters were specific to one donor.

From the 5' RACE reads, TCRdb called clonotypes with MiXCR, one entry per CDR3 protein. The sample records about 270,000 distinct CDR3 sequences, roughly 16% being singletons. CDR1 and CDR2 from the germline V gene are SGHNT and YYREEE (reference sequence). The CDR3 runs 17 residues. After removal of 4 bases from V and 2 bases from J, the junction contained 5 bases not matched to a gene. There are many counts of this clonotype. V gene TRBV5-4 combines with J gene TRBJ2-3, with TRBD2 matching over 15 bases. This TCR was recovered from a man aged 18 to 30 who had mild COVID-19 (a few samples of this study predate the infection). Cell type and time point are not known. Sequencing was done on a sample of PBMCs or a T cell subset sorted from them (not recorded which). CDR3 DNA sequence: TGTGCCAGCAGCCCTGGACTAGCGGGGGGGCTCACAGATACGCAGTATTTT. It translates to CASSPGLAGGLTDTQYF.